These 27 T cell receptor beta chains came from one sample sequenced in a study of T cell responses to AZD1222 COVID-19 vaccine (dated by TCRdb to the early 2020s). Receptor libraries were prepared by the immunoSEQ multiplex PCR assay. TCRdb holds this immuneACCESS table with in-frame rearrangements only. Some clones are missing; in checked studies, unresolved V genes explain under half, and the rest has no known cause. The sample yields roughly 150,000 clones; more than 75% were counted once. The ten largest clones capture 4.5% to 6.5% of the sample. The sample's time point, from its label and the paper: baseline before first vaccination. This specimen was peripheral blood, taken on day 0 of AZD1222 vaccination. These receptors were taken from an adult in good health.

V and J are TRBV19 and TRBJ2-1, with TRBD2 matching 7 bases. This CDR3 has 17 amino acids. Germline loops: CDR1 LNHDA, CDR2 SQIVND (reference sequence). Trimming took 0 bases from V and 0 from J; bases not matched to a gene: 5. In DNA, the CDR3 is TGTGCCAGTAGTATAGACTACCTAGCGGACTCCTACAATGAGCAGTTCTTC. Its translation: CASSIDYLADSYNEQFF. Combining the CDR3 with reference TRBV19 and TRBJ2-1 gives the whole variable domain DGGITQSPKYLFRKEGQNVTLSCEQNLNHDAMYWYRQDPGQGLRLIYYSQIVNDFQKGDIAEGYSVSREKKESFPLTVTSAQKNPTAFYLCASSIDYLADSYNEQFFGPGTRLTVL.

The CDR3 region is CASSFVGTGELFF. In DNA form, the CDR3 reads TGTGCCAGCAGCTTCGTAGGCACCGGGGAGCTGTTTTTT. The chain has TRBV5-5 and TRBJ2-2; D gene ambiguous. CDR3 length equals 13 residues. Trimming took off 2 bases at V and 4 bases at J, with 6 bases between the two ends. Germline V gene sequence: CDR1 SGHKS, CDR2 YYEKEE (reference sequence).

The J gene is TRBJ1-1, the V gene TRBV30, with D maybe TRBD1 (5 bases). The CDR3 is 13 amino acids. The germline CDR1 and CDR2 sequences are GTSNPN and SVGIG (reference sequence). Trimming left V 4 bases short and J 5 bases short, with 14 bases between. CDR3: CAWKVGGRTEAFF. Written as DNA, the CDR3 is TGTGCCTGGAAAGTCGGGGGACGGACTGAAGCTTTCTTT.

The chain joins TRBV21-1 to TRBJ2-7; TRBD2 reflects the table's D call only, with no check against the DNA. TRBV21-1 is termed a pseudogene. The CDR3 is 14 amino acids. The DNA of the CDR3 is TGTGCCCGCGGGGCGTTGGGCAAAGACTACGAGCAGTACTTC. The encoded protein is CARGALGKDYEQYF.

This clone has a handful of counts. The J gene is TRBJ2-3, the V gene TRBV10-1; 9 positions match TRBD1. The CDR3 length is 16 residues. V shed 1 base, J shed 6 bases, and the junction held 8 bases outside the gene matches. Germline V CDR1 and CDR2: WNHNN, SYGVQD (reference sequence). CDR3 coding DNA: TGCGCCAGCAGTGAGTTACCGGGACAGGGTTCTGATACGCAGTATTTT. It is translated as CASSELPGQGSDTQYF.

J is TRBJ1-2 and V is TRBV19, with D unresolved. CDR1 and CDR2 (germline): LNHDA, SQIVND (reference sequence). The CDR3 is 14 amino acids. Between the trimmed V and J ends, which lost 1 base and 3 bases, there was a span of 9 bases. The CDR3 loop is CASSIGGFYYGYTF. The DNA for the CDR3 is TGTGCCAGTAGTATAGGAGGGTTCTACTATGGCTACACCTTC.

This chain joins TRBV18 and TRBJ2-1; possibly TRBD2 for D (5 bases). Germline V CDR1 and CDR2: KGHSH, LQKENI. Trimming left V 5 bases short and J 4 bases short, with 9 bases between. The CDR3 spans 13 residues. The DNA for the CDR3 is TGTGCCAGCTCATCGACTAATTACAATGAGCAGTTCTTC. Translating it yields CASSSTNYNEQFF.

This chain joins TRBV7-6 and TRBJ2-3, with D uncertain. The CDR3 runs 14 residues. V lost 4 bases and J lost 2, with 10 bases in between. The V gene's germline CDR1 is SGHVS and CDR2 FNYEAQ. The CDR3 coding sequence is TGTGCCAGCAGCTCCCGACCCGTCACAGATACGCAGTATTTT. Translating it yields CASSSRPVTDTQYF.

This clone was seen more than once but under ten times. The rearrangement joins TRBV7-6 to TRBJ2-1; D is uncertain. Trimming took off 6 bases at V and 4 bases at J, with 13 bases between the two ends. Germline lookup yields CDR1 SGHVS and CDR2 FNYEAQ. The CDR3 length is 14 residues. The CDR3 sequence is CASSLSLGYNEQFF. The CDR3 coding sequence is TGTGCCAGCAGTCTTAGCTTAGGGTACAATGAGCAGTTCTTC.

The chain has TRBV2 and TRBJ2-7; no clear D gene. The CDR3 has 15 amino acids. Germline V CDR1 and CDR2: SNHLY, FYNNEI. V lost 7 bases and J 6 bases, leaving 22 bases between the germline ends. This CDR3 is CASTRSSPQLGEQYF. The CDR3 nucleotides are TGTGCCAGCACGAGGAGCTCCCCCCAGCTGGGCGAGCAGTACTTC. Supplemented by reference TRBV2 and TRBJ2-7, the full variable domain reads EPEVTQTPSHQVTQMGQEVILRCVPISNHLYFYWYRQILGQKVEFLVSFYNNEISEKSEIFDDQFSVERPDGSNFTLKIRSTKLEDSAMYFCASTRSSPQLGEQYFGPGTRLTVT.

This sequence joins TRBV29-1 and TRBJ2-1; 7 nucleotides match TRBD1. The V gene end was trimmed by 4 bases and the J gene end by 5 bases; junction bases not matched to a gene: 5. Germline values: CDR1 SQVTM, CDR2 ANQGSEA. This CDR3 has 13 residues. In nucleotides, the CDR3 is TGCAGCGTTGGACAGGGTGTCGACAATGAGCAGTTCTTC. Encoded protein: CSVGQGVDNEQFF.

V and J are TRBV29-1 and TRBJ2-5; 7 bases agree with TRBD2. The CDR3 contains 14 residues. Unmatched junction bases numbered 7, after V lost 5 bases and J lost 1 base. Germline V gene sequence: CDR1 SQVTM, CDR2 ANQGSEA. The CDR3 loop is CSVPWGGPQETQYF. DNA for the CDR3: TGCAGCGTTCCCTGGGGGGGACCCCAAGAGACCCAGTACTTC.

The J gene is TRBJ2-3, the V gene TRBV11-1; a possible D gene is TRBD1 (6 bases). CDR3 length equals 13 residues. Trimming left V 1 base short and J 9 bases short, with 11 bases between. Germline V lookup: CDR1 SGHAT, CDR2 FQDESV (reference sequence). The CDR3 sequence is CASSLVRQGTQYF. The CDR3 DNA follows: TGTGCCAGCAGCTTAGTCAGGCAGGGGACGCAGTATTTT.

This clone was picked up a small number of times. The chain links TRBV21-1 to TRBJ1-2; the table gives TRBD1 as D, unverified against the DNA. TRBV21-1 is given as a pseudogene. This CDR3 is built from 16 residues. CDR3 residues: CASSTKPRQGPYGYTF. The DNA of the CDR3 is TGTGCCAGCAGCACTAAACCCCGACAGGGCCCCTATGGCTACACCTTC.

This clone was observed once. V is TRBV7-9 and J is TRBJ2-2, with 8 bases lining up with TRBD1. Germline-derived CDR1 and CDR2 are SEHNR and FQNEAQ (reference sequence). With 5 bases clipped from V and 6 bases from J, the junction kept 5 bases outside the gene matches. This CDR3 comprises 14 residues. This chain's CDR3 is CASSKPQGAGELFF. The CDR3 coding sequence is TGTGCCAGCAGCAAACCACAGGGGGCCGGGGAGCTGTTTTTT.

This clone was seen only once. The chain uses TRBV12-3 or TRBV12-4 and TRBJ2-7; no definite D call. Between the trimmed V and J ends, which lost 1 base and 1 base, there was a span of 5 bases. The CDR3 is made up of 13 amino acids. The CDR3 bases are TGTGCCAGCAGTTTAGTAGGGTCCTACGAGCAGTACTTC. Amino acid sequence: CASSLVGSYEQYF.

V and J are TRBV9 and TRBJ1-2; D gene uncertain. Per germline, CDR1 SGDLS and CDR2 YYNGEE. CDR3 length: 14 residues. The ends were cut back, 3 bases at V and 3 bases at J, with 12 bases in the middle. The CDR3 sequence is CASSERSGDYGYTF. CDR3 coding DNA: TGTGCCAGCAGCGAAAGATCTGGGGACTATGGCTACACCTTC.

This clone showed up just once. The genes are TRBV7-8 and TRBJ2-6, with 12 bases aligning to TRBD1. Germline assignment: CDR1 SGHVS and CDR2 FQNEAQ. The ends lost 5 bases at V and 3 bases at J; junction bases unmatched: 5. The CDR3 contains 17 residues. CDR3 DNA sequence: TGTGCCAGCAGCCCGGGACAGGGGGCGCTTGGGGCCAACGTCCTGACTTTC. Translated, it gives CASSPGQGALGANVLTF.

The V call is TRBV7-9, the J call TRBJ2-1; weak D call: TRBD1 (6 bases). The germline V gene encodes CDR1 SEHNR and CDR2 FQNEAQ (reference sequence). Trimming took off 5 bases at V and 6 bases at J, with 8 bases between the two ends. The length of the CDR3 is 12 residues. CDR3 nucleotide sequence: TGTGCCAGCAGCGTGGACAGCAATGAGCAGTTCTTC. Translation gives CASSVDSNEQFF.

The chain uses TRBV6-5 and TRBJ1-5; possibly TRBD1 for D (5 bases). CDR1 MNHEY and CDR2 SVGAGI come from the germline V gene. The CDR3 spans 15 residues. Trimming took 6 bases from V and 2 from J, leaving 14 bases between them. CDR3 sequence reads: CASSRLVGGNQPQHF. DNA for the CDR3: TGTGCCAGCAGCCGACTCGTAGGGGGCAATCAGCCCCAGCATTTT.

In DNA form, the CDR3 reads TGTGCCATCGCACGGGACAGCTACGAGCAGTACTTC. Protein: CAIARDSYEQYF. This chain uses TRBV6-5 with TRBJ2-7; 7 bases agree with TRBD1. The CDR3 loop spans 12 amino acids. After removal of 10 bases from V and 3 bases from J, the junction contained 6 bases not matched to a gene. Germline V gene data show CDR1 as MNHEY and CDR2 as SVGAGI.

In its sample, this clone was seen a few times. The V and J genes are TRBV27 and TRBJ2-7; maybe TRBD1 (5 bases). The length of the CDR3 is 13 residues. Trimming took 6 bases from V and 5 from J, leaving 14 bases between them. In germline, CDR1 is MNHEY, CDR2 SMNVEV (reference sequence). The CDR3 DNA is TGTGCCAGCAGCCCCCTTGGGGCCCACGAGCAGTACTTC. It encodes CASSPLGAHEQYF.

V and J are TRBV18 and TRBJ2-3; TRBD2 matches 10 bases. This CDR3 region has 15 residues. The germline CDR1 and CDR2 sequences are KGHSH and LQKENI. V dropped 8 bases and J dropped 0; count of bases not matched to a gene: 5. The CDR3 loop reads CASTWTSGSTDTQYF. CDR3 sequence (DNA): TGTGCCAGCACTTGGACTAGCGGCAGCACAGATACGCAGTATTTT.

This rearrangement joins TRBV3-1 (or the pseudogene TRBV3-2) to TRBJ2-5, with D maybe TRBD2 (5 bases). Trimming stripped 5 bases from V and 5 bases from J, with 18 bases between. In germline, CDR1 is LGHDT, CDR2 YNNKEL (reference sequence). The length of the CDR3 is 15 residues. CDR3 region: CASSSSAESQETQYF. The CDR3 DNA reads TGTGCCAGCAGCTCCTCAGCGGAATCCCAGGAGACCCAGTACTTC.

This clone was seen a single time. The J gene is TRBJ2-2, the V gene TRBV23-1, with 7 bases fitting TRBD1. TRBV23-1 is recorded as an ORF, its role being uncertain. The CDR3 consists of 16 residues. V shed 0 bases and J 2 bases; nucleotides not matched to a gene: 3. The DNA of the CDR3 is TGCGCCAGCAGTCAATCTTGGGACAGCAACACCGGGGAGCTGTTTTTT. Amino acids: CASSQSWDSNTGELFF.

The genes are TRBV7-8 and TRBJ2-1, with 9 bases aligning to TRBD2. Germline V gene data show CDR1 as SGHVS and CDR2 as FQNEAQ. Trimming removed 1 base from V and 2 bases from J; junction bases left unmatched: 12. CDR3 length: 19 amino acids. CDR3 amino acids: CASSLDLVLAGRTYNEQFF. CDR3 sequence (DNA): TGTGCCAGCAGCTTAGATCTCGTGCTAGCGGGGCGGACCTACAATGAGCAGTTCTTC.

In nucleotides, the CDR3 is TGTGCCAGCAGCCAACTTCGGGGTTATCAAGAGACCCAGTACTTC. Its protein product is CASSQLRGYQETQYF. The chain recombines TRBV3-1 (or the pseudogene TRBV3-2) with TRBJ2-5; D might be TRBD2 (5 bases). V lost 2 bases, J lost 2 bases, and 12 bases lay in between. The CDR3 runs 15 residues. Germline assignment: CDR1 LGHDT and CDR2 YNNKEL (reference sequence).